These 28 T cell receptor beta chains share one sample of origin, sequenced in a study of cytomegalovirus exposure and HLA in healthy donors. Vbeta (60) and Jbeta (13) primers were used in the PCR. Assay used: immunoSEQ multiplex PCR; TCRdb lists only in-frame clones, some missing. The sample lists 190,000 or so clones, over 80% occurring once. The sequenced sample was PBMCs. The receptors come from a man aged 50-59 years in good health and CMV-seronegative.

The genes are TRBV5-1 and TRBJ2-3, with 10 positions matching TRBD1. Germline trimming cut 4 bases from V and 5 bases from J; bases unmatched to any gene: 7. The CDR3 has 15 residues. From germline, CDR1 is SGHRS and CDR2 YFSETQ. The CDR3 region is CASSNLGQGRDTQYF. CDR3 nucleotides: TGCGCCAGCAGCAACCTGGGACAGGGGAGAGATACGCAGTATTTT.

V usage is TRBV18 and J usage is TRBJ2-6; D is perhaps TRBD1 (5 bases). The CDR3 runs 16 residues. Germline values: CDR1 KGHSH, CDR2 LQKENI. Deletions cut 4 bases from V and 0 bases from J, with 10 bases between. Here the CDR3 reads CASSLDTHSGANVLTF. The CDR3, as DNA: TGTGCCAGCTCACTGGACACCCACTCTGGGGCCAACGTCCTGACTTTC.

The chain employs TRBV27 and TRBJ1-2, with 8 bases that match TRBD1. This CDR3 has 15 amino acids. V trimming: 4 bases; J trimming: 3 bases; junction bases outside the gene matches: 7. The V gene's germline CDR1 is MNHEY and CDR2 SMNVEV (reference sequence). CDR3 nucleotide sequence: TGTGCCAGCAGTTCCCAGGGGGCGCAGGACTATGGCTACACCTTC. Protein product: CASSSQGAQDYGYTF.

This rearrangement joins TRBV6-6 to TRBJ1-3; TRBD1 agrees at 11 bases. From germline, CDR1 is MNHNY and CDR2 SVGAGI (reference sequence). This CDR3 region has 16 residues. V was pared by 9 bases and J by 0 bases, with 7 bases of the junction left unmatched. The CDR3 loop is CASWGTGGTSGNTIYF. The CDR3 nucleotides read TGTGCCAGTTGGGGGACAGGGGGAACCTCTGGAAACACCATATATTTT.

The rearrangement joins TRBV15 to TRBJ2-5; 8 bases agree with TRBD1. Per the germline V gene, CDR1 is LNHNV and CDR2 is YYDKDF (reference sequence). CDR3 length equals 15 residues. Trimming removed 4 bases from V and 5 bases from J; junction bases left unmatched: 9. The CDR3 nucleotides read TGTGCCACCAGCACGGCAGGGGGCGTAAGGGAGACCCAGTACTTC. Encoded protein: CATSTAGGVRETQYF.

The chain uses TRBV4-2 and TRBJ2-3, with a weak D call TRBD1 (5 bases). CDR1 LGHNA and CDR2 YNFKEQ come from the germline V gene. The ends were cut back, 4 bases at V and 5 bases at J, with 13 bases in the middle. The CDR3 has 14 amino acids. This chain's CDR3 is CASSLTQQVDTQYF. The CDR3 DNA is TGTGCCAGCAGCCTAACCCAACAGGTAGATACGCAGTATTTT.

A note on this clone: An end of the junction does not agree with germline; a read error may underlie this. The CDR3 bases are TGTGCTAGCAGCTTAGGGACTAGCGGGGTACAAGAGACCCAGTACTTC. This gives the protein CASSLGTSGVQETQYF. The chain recombines TRBV7-7 with TRBJ2-5, with 13 bases that match TRBD2. The CDR3 is 16 amino acids. The germline V gene encodes CDR1 SSHAT and CDR2 FNYEAQ (reference sequence).

The rearrangement uses TRBV29-1 and TRBJ2-5; TRBD1 matches at 12 bases. The length of the CDR3 is 15 residues. Germline CDR1 and CDR2: SQVTM and ANQGSEA. Trimming at V came to 5 bases and at J to 4 bases, leaving 8 bases not matched to a gene. The CDR3 reads CSVHRRDRGLETQYF. In DNA, the CDR3 is TGCAGCGTTCACCGTAGGGACAGGGGGCTAGAGACCCAGTACTTC.

The DNA for the CDR3 is TGTGCCAGTAGTATGGGACAGAAGAGATATAGCAATCAGCCCCAGCATTTT. Protein sequence: CASSMGQKRYSNQPQHF. The chain has TRBV19 and TRBJ1-5; TRBD1 agrees at 7 bases. Trimming at V came to 3 bases and at J to 0 bases, leaving 8 bases not matched to a gene. Germline loops: CDR1 LNHDA, CDR2 SQIVND (reference sequence). The CDR3 has 17 amino acids.

CDR3 coding DNA: TGTGCCAGCAGCTTAGCGGGGACAGCACAACAAGAGACCCAGTACTTC. Its translation: CASSLAGTAQQETQYF. The chain employs TRBV7-2 and TRBJ2-5, with 7 bases identical to TRBD1. Germline V CDR1 and CDR2: SGHTA, FQGNSA. The CDR3 runs to 16 residues. J was trimmed by 2 bases and V by 0 bases; bases with no gene match: 6.

The J gene is TRBJ2-3, the V gene TRBV6-6; the match to TRBD1 covers 10 bases. The V gene's germline CDR1 is MNHNY and CDR2 SVGAGI (reference sequence). The J segment lost 2 bases and the V segment lost 6 bases, leaving 5 bases of the junction unmatched. This CDR3 region has 15 residues. The CDR3 DNA reads as TGTGCCAGCAGCTTCGGACAGGGGGACACAGATACGCAGTATTTT. This translates into CASSFGQGDTDTQYF.

V and J are TRBV7-6 and TRBJ2-7; no reliable D call. The CDR3 is 13 residues long. In germline, CDR1 is SGHVS, CDR2 FNYEAQ. Trimming pared 5 bases from V and 5 bases from J, leaving 13 bases between. The CDR3 is CASSPSRYHEQYF. CDR3 bases: TGTGCCAGCAGCCCCTCTAGATATCACGAGCAGTACTTC.

The chain uses TRBV2 and TRBJ1-2, with 10 bases matching TRBD1. The germline CDR1 and CDR2 sequences are SNHLY and FYNNEI. Trimming cost V 10 bases and J 2 bases; bases outside gene matches: 7. The CDR3 length is 14 residues. DNA for the CDR3: TGTGCCAACAGAATGACAGGGGGCAACTATGGCTACACCTTC. Amino acids: CANRMTGGNYGYTF. Supplemented by reference TRBV2 and TRBJ1-2, the full variable domain reads EPEVTQTPSHQVTQMGQEVILRCVPISNHLYFYWYRQILGQKVEFLVSFYNNEISEKSEIFDDQFSVERPDGSNFTLKIRSTKLEDSAMYFCANRMTGGNYGYTFGSGTRLTVV.

The chain combines TRBV28 with TRBJ1-5, with 7 positions matching TRBD1. V lost 3 bases to trimming and J lost 4 bases; unmatched junction nucleotides: 6. The CDR3 has 15 residues. Germline V lookup: CDR1 MDHEN, CDR2 SYDVKM. The CDR3 DNA follows: TGTGCCAGCAGTTTGGATTCGACAGGGAATCAGCCCCAGCATTTT. Its protein product is CASSLDSTGNQPQHF.

V and J are TRBV5-6 and TRBJ2-7; a weak D match, TRBD2 (5 bases). V lost 0 bases, J lost 7 bases, and 8 bases lay in between. Germline CDR1 is SGHDT and CDR2 is YYEEEE. The CDR3 consists of 12 residues. CDR3 protein: CASSLGPGEQYF. The CDR3 DNA sequence: TGTGCCAGCAGCTTGGGTCCGGGGGAGCAGTACTTC.

The table lists this clone with a few counts. The rearrangement uses TRBV5-1 and TRBJ2-1, with D perhaps matching TRBD2 (6 bases). Looked up from germline, CDR1 is SGHRS and CDR2 is YFSETQ. V was cut by 0 bases and J by 6 bases, with 13 bases left in between. The CDR3 is 15 residues long. DNA for the CDR3: TGCGCCAGCAGCTTGGTCGTGACTAGTGGCAATGAGCAGTTCTTC. Protein product: CASSLVVTSGNEQFF.

V and J are TRBV2 and TRBJ2-5; a possible D gene is TRBD1 (5 bases). This CDR3 contains 14 residues. Germline values: CDR1 SNHLY, CDR2 FYNNEI. V was shortened by 8 bases and J by 2 bases, with 15 bases between the two germline ends. Here the CDR3 reads CASGKGKKQETQYF. The CDR3 nucleotides are TGTGCCAGCGGTAAGGGGAAAAAACAAGAGACCCAGTACTTC.

This sequence joins TRBV7-2 and TRBJ1-1; tentative D call: TRBD1 (5 bases). This CDR3 contains 13 residues. V lost 7 bases and J lost 9, with 18 bases in between. CDR1 is SGHTA, CDR2 FQGNSA, per germline. The CDR3 sequence: CASTPGGTRKAFF. CDR3 DNA sequence: TGTGCCAGCACCCCCGGGGGAACCCGGAAAGCTTTCTTT.

This rearrangement joins TRBV18 to TRBJ1-6; D unclear. CDR3 length equals 14 residues. Trimming cost V 1 base and J 8 bases, with 9 bases left between them. CDR1 is KGHSH and CDR2 is LQKENI in the germline V gene. The CDR3 nucleotides read TGTGCCAGCTCACCACTCGGAGGAGATTCACCCCTCCACTTT. This gives the protein CASSPLGGDSPLHF.

The chain has TRBV29-1 and TRBJ2-7; a weak D match, TRBD1 (6 bases). V lost 7 bases to trimming and J lost 5 bases, with 15 bases between them. This CDR3 has 12 residues. Germline CDR1 is SQVTM and CDR2 is ANQGSEA. CDR3 nucleotide sequence: TGCAGCGGTTACAGTACAGGGAACGAGCAGTACTTC. This gives the protein CSGYSTGNEQYF.

This clone was observed a few times. This chain uses TRBV5-6 with TRBJ1-2; D gene ambiguous. The V gene lost 0 bases and the J gene lost 4 bases, with 10 bases spanning the gap. CDR1 and CDR2 (germline): SGHDT, YYEEEE. The CDR3 spans 14 residues. The DNA of the CDR3 is TGTGCCAGCAGCTTGGATGTGGGCAGCTATGGCTACACCTTC. Amino acids: CASSLDVGSYGYTF.

The chain uses TRBV6-1 and TRBJ2-3; D may be TRBD1 (6 bases). Trimming stripped 1 base from V and 3 bases from J, with 14 bases between. The CDR3 totals 16 residues. From germline, CDR1 is MNHNS and CDR2 SASEGT. The CDR3 DNA reads TGTGCCAGCAGTGAAGTACAGGGATGGACGACAGATACGCAGTATTTT. The encoded protein is CASSEVQGWTTDTQYF.

The chain is built from TRBV18 and TRBJ1-2; a possible D gene is TRBD1 (5 bases). The germline V gene has CDR1 KGHSH and CDR2 LQKENI. The CDR3 runs 16 residues. Between the trimmed V and J ends, which lost 2 bases and 2 bases, there was a span of 15 bases. In DNA, the CDR3 is TGTGCCAGCTCACCAACGGCGACAGTTCTGAACTATGGCTACACCTTC. Protein sequence: CASSPTATVLNYGYTF. The full variable domain, with the rest looked up from reference TRBV18 and TRBJ1-2, is NAGVMQNPRHLVRRRGQEARLRCSPMKGHSHVYWYRQLPEEGLKFMVYLQKENIIDESGMPKERFSAEFPKEGPSILRIQQVVRGDSAAYFCASSPTATVLNYGYTFGSGTRLTVV.

The gene calls are TRBV18 and TRBJ2-5; possibly TRBD2 for D (6 bases). V was pared by 4 bases and J by 5 bases, with 20 bases between. The CDR3 loop spans 16 amino acids. Germline V lookup: CDR1 KGHSH, CDR2 LQKENI. CDR3 protein: CASSRRPLAAGETQYF. As DNA, the CDR3 is TGTGCCAGCTCACGCCGTCCTCTGGCTGCGGGGGAGACCCAGTACTTC.

The chain couples TRBV19 to TRBJ2-7; 7 positions agree with TRBD2. Germline loops: CDR1 LNHDA, CDR2 SQIVND (reference sequence). The V and J ends lost 1 base and 7 bases, in that order; junction bases with no gene match: 7. CDR3 length equals 14 residues. CDR3 protein: CASSIGAGALEQYF. CDR3 bases: TGTGCCAGTAGTATAGGGGCGGGAGCACTGGAGCAGTACTTC. The full variable domain, completed using reference TRBV19 and TRBJ2-7, is DGGITQSPKYLFRKEGQNVTLSCEQNLNHDAMYWYRQDPGQGLRLIYYSQIVNDFQKGDIAEGYSVSREKKESFPLTVTSAQKNPTAFYLCASSIGAGALEQYFGPGTRLTVT.

CDR3: CASSLAHNTGELFF. CDR3 nucleotide sequence: TGTGCCAGCAGCTTAGCACATAACACCGGGGAGCTGTTTTTT. V usage is TRBV11-2 and J usage is TRBJ2-2; D is uncertain. Trimming took off 1 base at V and 2 bases at J, with 5 bases between the two ends. Per germline, CDR1 SGHAT and CDR2 FQNNGV. The CDR3 covers 14 residues.

V gene TRBV4-2 combines with J gene TRBJ2-1; TRBD2 agrees at 8 bases. This CDR3 is built from 15 residues. Germline CDR1 and CDR2: LGHNA and YNFKEQ. The V gene end was trimmed by 4 bases and the J gene end by 3 bases; junction bases not matched to a gene: 5. The CDR3, as DNA: TGTGCCAGCAGCCTGACGACTAGCGACTACAATGAGCAGTTCTTC. This encodes CASSLTTSDYNEQFF.

This clone showed up just a few times. The V gene is TRBV5-6, the J gene TRBJ1-1; D might be TRBD1 (6 bases). CDR1 and CDR2 from the germline V gene are SGHDT and YYEEEE. This CDR3 contains 17 residues. Trimming left V 4 bases short and J 2 bases short, with 21 bases between. The CDR3 nucleotides are TGTGCCAGCAGCCCCATTGTCGGGGGGCGTAGAAACACTGAAGCTTTCTTT. This gives the protein CASSPIVGGRRNTEAFF.